This T cell receptor beta chain stems from a study of cytomegalovirus exposure and HLA in healthy donors. Study-level results: Among the CMV-associated chains, three were confirmed in vitro as specific for CMV antigens. Cytomegalovirus status, reportedly, was diagnosed with high specificity and sensitivity by the classifier. TRBV6-2, TRBV6-3 and some other V segments were unresolvable in 87-base-pair reads.

CDR1 and CDR2 (germline): SGDLS, YYNGEE. Trimming left V 0 bases short and J 4 bases short, with 14 bases between. This CDR3 contains 15 residues. The sample holds a few counts of this clone. Antigen specificity is unknown. The PCR employed 60 Vbeta primers together with 13 Jbeta primers. Measured with immunoSEQ multiplex PCR; TCRdb has only the in-frame clones, and not every one. The top ten clones hold approximately 5.1% of a sample with about 97,000 clones, around 9.6% of them seen once. The source is a man aged 45-65 years in good health and CMV-seropositive. Sequencing input: PBMCs. This rearrangement joins TRBV9 to TRBJ2-7; D may be TRBD1 (6 bases). The CDR3 nucleotides read TGTGCCAGCAGCGTAGATCCAGGGGAAGTATACGAGCAGTACTTC. Residues: CASSVDPGEVYEQYF.